What follows is one T cell receptor beta chain and its context. What antigen it recognizes has not been identified. No quality values exist for individual bases; no much larger clone is one base distant. CDR1 and CDR2 were assigned from the germline V gene as SGHTA and FQGTGA. The CDR3 holds 16 amino acids from the cysteine to the phenylalanine. Of all the DNA, just the CDR3 is kept, 48 bases in frame from base 1. V is pruned by 2 bases and J by 6 bases, leaving 5 bases of the junction without a gene match. The method was the immunoSEQ multiplex PCR assay. For the multiplex PCR, a mixture combining 60 forward primers for TCR Vbeta segments and 13 reverse primers for TCR Jbeta segments was used. The CDR3 region of rearranged TCR beta genes was amplified from genomic DNA by a multiplex PCR assay. On the Illumina HiSeq System, the amplified TCR beta libraries were sequenced as 87-base-pair reads. On the study's bioinformatics: A later analysis counted tens of millions of unique TCR beta chains across the 640 or so repertoires, and around 12 million of these chains were shared by at least two donors. Raw reads were error-corrected and collapsed into unique sequences with a nearest-neighbor algorithm that merged closely related sequences to remove PCR and sequencing errors. V, D and J gene segments were assigned by aligning CDR3 sequences to IMGT reference sequences. For a sequence to be retained, a match of at least six nucleotides was required to both a V gene segment and a J gene segment. Rearrangements were called productive when the CDR3 lacked stop codons and stayed in frame with V and J; all others were non-productive. CDR3 was defined according to IMGT convention as the region running from the second conserved V-encoded cysteine to the conserved J-encoded phenylalanine. The earlier analysis of about 570 of the donors excluded any sequence lacking an unambiguous match to a single V gene segment. In an earlier analysis of more than 500 of the donors, a V segment was called functional when productive rearrangements were above 56.7%, and segregating when the standard deviation between donors exceeded 5%. To diagnose cytomegalovirus status from the catalog of TCR beta chain sequences, a statistical classification framework was built. In a later analysis, V and J genes were assigned by comparing TCR nucleotide sequences against IMGT/GENE-DB human TR gene sequences. Using the TCRdist pipeline, a later analysis assigned CDR3 sequences along with most-parsimonious VDJ recombination scenarios. In a later analysis, each TCR beta chain was defined by its CDR3 amino acid sequence together with its V-gene family, and reads lacking a unique V-gene family were excluded. As a way to deal with suspected cross-contamination and a sequencing artifact, a later analysis dropped nearly 600 nucleotide sequences that were highly shared and had low generation probability. For each public chain, a later analysis derived a clonal expansion index from normalized ranks of inferred template counts within each repertoire. Generation probabilities in a later analysis came from a VDJ recombination model fitted to out-of-frame rearrangements, and those results were checked against IGoR. In a later analysis, hypergeometric tests were used to score TCR-TCR, TCR-HLA and TCR-CMV co-occurrence, with a repertoire-size bias correction applied to TCR pairs. In a later analysis, false discovery rates were estimated by permuting HLA or CMV assignments 20 times. In a later analysis, co-occurring TCRs were grouped using DBSCAN, and TCRdist sequence similarity was added for clustering within HLA-allele-positive subsets. For co-occurrence clustering, repertoires with fewer than 30,000 or more than 120,000 public chains were excluded, along with roughly 5 repertoires with anomalous nucleotide sharing. TCRdb provides this immuneACCESS table in a form limited to in-frame rearrangements. Some clones are lacking; in checked studies, under half of them reflect an unresolved V gene, and why the rest are absent is not known. That table gives V, J and clone size, and the DNA gave D and trimming. Counted in this sample were fewer than 180,000 clones; 63% of them appeared once. The ten biggest clones cover roughly 6.8% of the sample.

The cohort comprised fewer than 750 healthy bone marrow donors. At the time of sampling, all cohort members were nominally healthy, though unrecorded immune exposures were likely present. The donor tested CMV seropositive, placing the donor among the 289 seropositive members of the cohort. A peripheral blood sample was collected from each donor, and TCR beta sequencing was performed on peripheral blood mononuclear cells. The Qiagen DNeasy Blood Extraction Kit was used to extract genomic DNA from the blood cell samples. This sample is part of a study of cytomegalovirus exposure and HLA in healthy donors (dated by TCRdb to 2015 to 2018). As for the study more broadly: According to an earlier analysis of 587 of the donors, some 170 million T cells yielded roughly 110 million unique TCR beta sequences and around 300 Gb of sequence data. An early release that covered more than 550 HLA-typed donors contained 250 to 350 gigabases of sequencing data and 70 million to 100 million unique TCR sequences. The genetic ancestry cluster associated with self-reported Caucasian donors included over 80% of the 300 to 400 genotyped donors. The study aimed to test whether cataloging public T cell receptors could reveal signatures of past pathogen exposure. The study used immunosequencing to profile the T cell repertoires of several hundred subjects and linked those repertoires to cytomegalovirus serostatus. In addition to the first cohort of around 670 subjects, a separate validation cohort of 120 different subjects was used. High-throughput TCR immunosequencing, statistical association of individual TCRs with disease status, and machine learning were combined to predict cytomegalovirus infection status. In a later analysis, previously published TCR beta repertoires from roughly 710 donors were re-analyzed and high-resolution HLA genotyping was added so that TCR occurrence patterns could be studied. The later analysis used no new phenotypic data to find candidate immune exposures, relying instead on TCR beta sequences and their occurrence across donors. An earlier analysis of approximately 640 of the donors applied high-throughput TCR beta sequencing to assess whether each TCR beta V gene segment acted as functional or pseudogenic. Alongside the repertoire data, information on donor age, sex, ethnicity and CMV serostatus was compiled. A later genetic analysis took genome-wide SNP genotypes for about three fifths of the roughly 670 donors and used that subset as a discovery cohort. All discovery cohort repertoires had been generated using a single sequencing platform. Both class I and class II loci were covered by HLA typing, at four-digit resolution. The number of typed donors differed by locus: roughly 620-640 for A, B, C, DRB1 and DQB1; about 520 for DQA1; about 600 for DPA1; and around 450 for DPB1. A handful of DR-DQ haplotypes were handled as single units for association and clustering because linkage in the cohort was strong. Among around 400 genotyped donors of the cohort, an average of approximately 240,000 unique TCR beta nucleotide sequences were sequenced per donor, about a sixth of them non-productive.

Study-level results and caveats: CMV serostatus was the only immune exposure information available for the cohort. A group of highly shared sequence variants was considered likely to be a technical artifact of the sequencing pipeline. Correlated functional status among segregating V segments might reflect linkage disequilibrium, but an unknown experimental factor could not be ruled out. The authors suggested that the approach could potentially be generalized to other disease states and immunological phenotypes. Because HLA typing was unavailable for some donors at each locus, only the typed subset was used in association tests. In vitro tests confirmed that a few of the cytomegalovirus-associated TCR beta chains recognize cytomegalovirus antigens. The earlier analysis of around 600 of the donors excluded approximately 17 rarely observed V segments, including chromosome 9 orphons, because counts were too low. Compared with equally common non-associated chains, HLA-associated TCR beta chains in a later analysis were more clonally expanded and had lower generation probabilities. In an earlier analysis of over 550 of the donors, most TCR beta V segments were observed in productive rearrangements about 87% or about 30% of the time, broadly matching IMGT annotations. The presence/absence analyses assumed that sequencing depth was roughly uniform across donors, and that assumption may not be true. Strong co-occurrence of HLA alleles, especially DR and DQ, made assigning TCR associations to individual alleles difficult. Most TCR sequences were seen in very few donors, while some public TCRs were found in many individuals. In the study, 164 TCR beta chains were listed as associated with cytomegalovirus. A later genetic analysis reported fewer N-insertions in productive TCRs among donors in an Asian-associated ancestry cluster than the roughly 670-donor mean. In a later analysis, TCR association rates were found to vary across HLA loci, with the most associated TCRs seen for DRB1 alleles and the fewest for HLA-C alleles. A later analysis found that most CMV-associated TCR beta chains appeared HLA-restricted, with HLA associations seemingly driven largely by CMV exposure. A later genetic analysis associated a missense DCLRE1C variant with V-gene and J-gene trimming of TCR beta chains, and an independent cohort replicated the association. According to a later analysis, parvovirus B19, influenza, CMV and Epstein-Barr virus appeared linked to several top co-occurrence clusters. The 87-base-pair reads could not distinguish some IMGT-functional V segments, including TRBV6-2 and TRBV6-3, so those segments were excluded. Specific HLA alleles were associated with 15,000 to 20,000 TCR beta sequences at a false discovery rate of 0.05 in a later analysis. In both the original and validation cohorts, the classifier was reported to diagnose cytomegalovirus status with high specificity and sensitivity. In this cohort, only TCR beta chains were sequenced, and detectable features were limited by the absence of alpha or paired-chain data. A further reported finding was that TCR beta sequences accurately predicted the HLA-A and HLA-B alleles for most subjects in the first cohort.

The chain couples TRBV7-3 to TRBJ2-1; a stretch of 12 junction bases matches TRBD2. The sequencing sample was made of PBMCs. This receptor was taken from a woman aged 60-75 years in good health and CMV-seropositive. The DNA reads as follows: TGTGCCAGCAGCTTAGGCCTAGCGGGAGGGATCAATGAGCAGTTCTTC. Its protein product is CASSLGLAGGINEQFF. Reference TRBV7-3 and TRBJ2-1 genes cover what lies past the CDR3, so the full variable domain is GAGVSQTPSNKVTEKGKYVELRCDPISGHTALYWYRQSLGQGPEFLIYFQGTGAADDSGLPNDRFFAVRPEGSVSTLKIQRTERGDSAVYLCASSLGLAGGINEQFFGPGTRLTVL.